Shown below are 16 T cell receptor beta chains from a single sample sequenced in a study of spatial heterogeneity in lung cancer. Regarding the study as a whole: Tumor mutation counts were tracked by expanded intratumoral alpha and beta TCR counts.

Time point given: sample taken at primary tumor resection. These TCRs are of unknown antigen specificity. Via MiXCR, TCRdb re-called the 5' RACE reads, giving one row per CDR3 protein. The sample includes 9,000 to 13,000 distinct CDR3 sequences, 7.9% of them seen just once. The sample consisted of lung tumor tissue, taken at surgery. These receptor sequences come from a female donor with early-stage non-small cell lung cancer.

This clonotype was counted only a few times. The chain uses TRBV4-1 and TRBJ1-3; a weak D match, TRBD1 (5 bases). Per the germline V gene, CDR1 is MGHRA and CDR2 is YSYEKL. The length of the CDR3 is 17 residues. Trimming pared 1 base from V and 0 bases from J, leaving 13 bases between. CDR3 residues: CASSQGLAGPSGNTIYF. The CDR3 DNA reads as TGCGCCAGCAGCCAAGGGTTAGCAGGGCCCTCTGGAAACACCATATATTTT.

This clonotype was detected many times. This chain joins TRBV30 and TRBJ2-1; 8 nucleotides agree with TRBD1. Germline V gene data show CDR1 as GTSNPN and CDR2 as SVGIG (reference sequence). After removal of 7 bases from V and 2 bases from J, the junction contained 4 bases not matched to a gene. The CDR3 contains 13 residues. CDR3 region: CALDRATYNEQFF. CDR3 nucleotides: TGTGCCTTGGACAGGGCCACCTACAATGAGCAGTTCTTC.

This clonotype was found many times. The CDR3 sequence: CSAPQGSYGYTF. The CDR3 region has the DNA TGCAGTGCTCCTCAGGGAAGCTATGGCTACACCTTC. The chain couples TRBV20-1 to TRBJ1-2; D might be TRBD1 (5 bases). The CDR3 is 12 residues long. The V end lost 5 bases, the J end lost 4 bases, and 11 bases lay between the germline ends. Germline values: CDR1 DFQATT, CDR2 SNEGSKA (reference sequence).

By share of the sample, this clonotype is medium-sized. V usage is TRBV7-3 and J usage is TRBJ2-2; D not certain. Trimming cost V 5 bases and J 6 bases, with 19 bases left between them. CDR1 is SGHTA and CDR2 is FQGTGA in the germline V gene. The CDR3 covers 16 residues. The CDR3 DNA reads TGTGCCAGCAGCCCCTACCCCGAGGCCCGGGCCGGGGAGCTGTTTTTT. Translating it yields CASSPYPEARAGELFF.

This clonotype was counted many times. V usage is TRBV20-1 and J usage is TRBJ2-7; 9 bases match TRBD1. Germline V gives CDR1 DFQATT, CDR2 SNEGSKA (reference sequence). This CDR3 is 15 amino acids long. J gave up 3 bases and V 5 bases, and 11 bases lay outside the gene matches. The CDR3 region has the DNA TGCAGTGCTCGGATGCCCGGGACAGGGAGCTACGAGCAGTACTTC. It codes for CSARMPGTGSYEQYF.

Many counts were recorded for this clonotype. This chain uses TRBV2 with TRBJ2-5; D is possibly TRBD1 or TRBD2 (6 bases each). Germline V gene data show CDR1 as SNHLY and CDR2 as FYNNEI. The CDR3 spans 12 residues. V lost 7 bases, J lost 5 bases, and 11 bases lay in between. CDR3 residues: CASKGGLETQYF. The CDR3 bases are TGTGCCAGCAAGGGGGGCCTGGAGACCCAGTACTTC.

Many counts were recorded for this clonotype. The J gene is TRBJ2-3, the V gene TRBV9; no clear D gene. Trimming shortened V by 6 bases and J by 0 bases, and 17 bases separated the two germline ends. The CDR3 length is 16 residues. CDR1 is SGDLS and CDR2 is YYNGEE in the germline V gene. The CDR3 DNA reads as TGTGCCAGCACCCCCGGTGGGCGCAGCAGCACAGATACGCAGTATTTT. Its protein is CASTPGGRSSTDTQYF.

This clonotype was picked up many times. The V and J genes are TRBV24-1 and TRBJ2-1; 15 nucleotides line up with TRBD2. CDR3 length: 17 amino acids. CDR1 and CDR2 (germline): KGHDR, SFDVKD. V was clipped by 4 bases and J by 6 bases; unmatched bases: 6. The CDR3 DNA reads TGTGCCACCAGTGACCCCGGACTAGCGGGAGGGGGCAATGAGCAGTTCTTC. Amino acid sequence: CATSDPGLAGGGNEQFF.

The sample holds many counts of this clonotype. Written as DNA, the CDR3 is TGTGCCAGCAGCCAACTGGGACAGGGGAGGGGTGAGCAGTTCTTC. Translating gives CASSQLGQGRGEQFF. The chain recombines TRBV4-2 with TRBJ2-1; 10 bases are a match to TRBD1. Germline values: CDR1 LGHNA, CDR2 YNFKEQ. Germline trimming cut 2 bases from V and 9 bases from J; bases unmatched to any gene: 7. The CDR3 is 15 amino acids.

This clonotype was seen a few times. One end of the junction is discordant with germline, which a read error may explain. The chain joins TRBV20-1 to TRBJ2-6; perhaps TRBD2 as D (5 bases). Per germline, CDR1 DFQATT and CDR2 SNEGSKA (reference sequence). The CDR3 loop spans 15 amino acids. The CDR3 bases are TGCAGTGCCAGAGTTGGAGGCTCTGGGGCCAACGTCCTGACTTTC. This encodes CSARVGGSGANVLTF.

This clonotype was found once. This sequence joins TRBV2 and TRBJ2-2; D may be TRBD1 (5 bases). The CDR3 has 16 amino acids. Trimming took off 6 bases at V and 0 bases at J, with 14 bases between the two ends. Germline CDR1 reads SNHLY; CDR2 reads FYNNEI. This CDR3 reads CASRNFRVANTGELFF. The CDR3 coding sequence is TGTGCCAGCAGAAATTTCAGGGTTGCGAACACCGGGGAGCTGTTTTTT.

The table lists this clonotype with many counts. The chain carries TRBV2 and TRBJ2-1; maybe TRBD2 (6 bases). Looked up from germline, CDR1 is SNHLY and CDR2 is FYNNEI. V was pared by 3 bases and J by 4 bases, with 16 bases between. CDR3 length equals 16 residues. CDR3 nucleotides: TGTGCCAGCAGTGAGAGGGCAGGGACTTTTTACAATGAGCAGTTCTTC. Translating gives CASSERAGTFYNEQFF.

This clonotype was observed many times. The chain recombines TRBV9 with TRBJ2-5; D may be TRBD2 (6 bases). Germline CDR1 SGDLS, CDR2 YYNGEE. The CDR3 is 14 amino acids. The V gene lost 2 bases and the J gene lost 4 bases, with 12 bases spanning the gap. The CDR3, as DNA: TGTGCCAGCAGCGTGGGCGGGATGGGAGAGACCCAGTACTTC. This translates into CASSVGGMGETQYF.

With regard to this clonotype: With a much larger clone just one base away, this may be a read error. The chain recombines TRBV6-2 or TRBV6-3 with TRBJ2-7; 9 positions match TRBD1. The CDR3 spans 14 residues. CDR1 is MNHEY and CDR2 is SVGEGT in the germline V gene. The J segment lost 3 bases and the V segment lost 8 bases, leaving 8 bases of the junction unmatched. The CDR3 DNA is TGTGCCAGCGGTAACAGGGGGCCTTACTACGAGCAGTACTTC. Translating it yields CASGNRGPYYEQYF.

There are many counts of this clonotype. CDR3 nucleotide sequence: TGTGCCAGCAGTTACAACTGGGAGAGCTCCTACAATGAGCAGTTCTTC. It codes for CASSYNWESSYNEQFF. This chain uses TRBV6-5 with TRBJ2-1; D perhaps matches TRBD2 (5 bases). With 2 bases removed from V and 0 bases from J, the gap between germline ends came to 11 bases. Looked up from germline, CDR1 is MNHEY and CDR2 is SVGAGI. This CDR3 spans 16 amino acids.

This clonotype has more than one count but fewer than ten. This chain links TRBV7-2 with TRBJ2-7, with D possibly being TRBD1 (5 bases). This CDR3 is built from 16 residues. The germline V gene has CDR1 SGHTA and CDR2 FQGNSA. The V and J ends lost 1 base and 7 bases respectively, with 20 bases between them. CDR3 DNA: TGTGCCAGCAGCTTAGGGAATTACGGCAGGGCCTGGGAGCAGTACTTC. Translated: CASSLGNYGRAWEQYF.